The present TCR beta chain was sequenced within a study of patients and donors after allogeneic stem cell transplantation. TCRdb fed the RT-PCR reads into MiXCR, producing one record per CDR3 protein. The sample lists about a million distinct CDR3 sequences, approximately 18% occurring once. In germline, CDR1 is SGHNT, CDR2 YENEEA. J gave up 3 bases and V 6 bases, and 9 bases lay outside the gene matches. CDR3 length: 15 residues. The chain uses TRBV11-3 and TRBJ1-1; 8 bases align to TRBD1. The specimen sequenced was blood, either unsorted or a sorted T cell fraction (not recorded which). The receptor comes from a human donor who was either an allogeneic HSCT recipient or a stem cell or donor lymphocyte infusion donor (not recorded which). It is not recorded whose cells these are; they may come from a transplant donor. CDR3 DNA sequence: TGTGCCAGCAGACCATCACAGGGGGTGGACACTGAAGCTTTCTTT. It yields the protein CASRPSQGVDTEAFF.